This is a list of T cell receptor beta chains from one sample in a study of CD4 T cell repertoires in COVID-19. The antigens of these receptors remain unknown. The data were produced by immunoSEQ multiplex PCR, yet TCRdb's version contains in-frame clones alone and is incomplete. The sample records around 1,700 clones, more than 15% being singletons. This specimen consisted of memory CD4+ T cells, cultured in vitro, obtained after recovery from COVID-19. The receptors shown here come from a human donor who had COVID-19. Each CDR3 is given with its conserved first and last residue. D genes are given only for firm matches. Clone size is stated in some rows and not others, as once, few, many or a class when expanded.

d_call j_call v_call clone_size cdr3_aa cdr3_nt
. TRBJ1-1 TRBV13 medium-sized CASSQKSRGTLNTEAFF TGTGCCAGCAGCCAAAAGTCAAGGGGGACCCTGAACACTGAAGCTTTCTTT
. TRBJ1-3 TRBV5-1 few CASSPRTERGNTIYF TGCGCCAGCAGCCCAAGGACGGAAAGAGGAAACACCATATATTTT
. TRBJ1-3 TRBV7-2 medium-sized CASSLSRAGNTIYF TGTGCCAGCAGCTTATCCAGGGCCGGAAACACCATATATTTT
. TRBJ1-2 TRBV5-4 . CASLLDVPETYGYTF TGTGCCAGCCTACTAGACGTACCAGAGACCTATGGCTACACCTTC
. TRBJ1-3 TRBV6-5 large CASKEGVFSGNTIYF TGTGCCAGCAAAGAGGGGGTCTTCTCTGGAAACACCATATATTTT
. TRBJ1-1 TRBV11-2 large CASSPNTNTEAFF TGTGCCAGCAGCCCCAACACGAACACTGAAGCTTTCTTT
. TRBJ1-3 TRBV30 . CAWGTGNTIYF TGTGCCTGGGGAACTGGAAACACCATATATTTT
TRBD1 TRBJ2-7 TRBV19 medium-sized CASSIAGTGIYEQYF TGTGCCAGTAGTATAGCCGGGACAGGGATCTACGAGCAGTACTTC
. TRBJ2-3 TRBV5-1 medium-sized CASSFWSPPSPTDTQYF TGCGCCAGCAGCTTTTGGAGCCCCCCCTCCCCCACAGATACGCAGTATTTT
. TRBJ1-2 TRBV7-9 . CASSLGSTPLGYTF TGTGCCAGCAGCTTAGGTTCGACGCCCCTCGGCTACACCTTC
. TRBJ1-6 TRBV6-5 few CASSYSGPDNSPLHF TGTGCCAGCAGTTACTCAGGGCCCGATAATTCACCCCTCCACTTT
TRBD1 TRBJ1-5 TRBV28 medium-sized CASRRGTGGAQQPQHF TGTGCCAGCAGAAGAGGGACAGGGGGCGCGCAACAGCCCCAGCATTTT
. TRBJ2-5 TRBV7-2 medium-sized CASSLGRGRLVETQYF TGTGCCAGCAGCTTAGGAAGGGGTAGGCTGGTAGAGACCCAGTACTTC
. TRBJ1-3 TRBV18 . CASCESSGNTIYF TGTGCCAGCTGTGAGAGCTCTGGAAACACCATATATTTT
. TRBJ1-2 TRBV11-2 few CASSLVAGETNYGYTF TGTGCCAGCAGCTTAGTGGCAGGGGAAACTAACTATGGCTACACCTTC
TRBD1 TRBJ2-2 TRBV7-2 medium-sized CASSPRPGQSGGGELFF TGTGCCAGCAGCCCCCGACCGGGACAGTCTGGGGGCGGGGAGCTGTTTTTT
TRBD1 TRBJ2-7 TRBV6-1 medium-sized CASRIRQGSLGEQYF TGTGCCAGCAGGATCAGACAGGGGTCTTTAGGGGAGCAGTACTTC
TRBD1 TRBJ1-5 TRBV11-2 large CASSLTGGGNQPQHF TGTGCCAGCAGCTTGACAGGGGGCGGCAATCAGCCCCAGCATTTT
TRBD1 TRBJ1-2 TRBV7-8 few CASSLDRGVGYTF TGTGCCAGCAGCTTAGACAGGGGGGTTGGCTACACCTTC
. TRBJ2-2 TRBV4-1 medium-sized CASSQTTPVRTGELFF TGCGCCAGCAGCCAGACGACCCCCGTCCGCACCGGGGAGCTGTTTTTT
. TRBJ2-2 TRBV27 . CASSLRGRMNTGELFF TGTGCCAGCAGTTTGAGGGGACGGATGAACACCGGGGAGCTGTTTTTT
. TRBJ2-7 TRBV27 few CASSPLGISSYEQYF TGTGCCAGCAGCCCACTAGGGATCAGCTCCTACGAGCAGTACTTC
TRBD1 TRBJ1-2 TRBV7-7 few CASSPHRQGSPTF TGTGCCAGCAGCCCCCACCGACAGGGATCCCCTACCTTC
. TRBJ1-4 TRBV14 few CASSLGDPSYGSLFF TGTGCCAGCAGTCTGGGGGACCCCTCATACGGGTCACTGTTTTTT
TRBD1 TRBJ2-1 TRBV29-1 . CSVERTQGAEQFF TGCAGCGTTGAGAGAACCCAGGGGGCCGAGCAGTTCTTC
TRBD1 TRBJ1-2 TRBV6-4 . CASRTGTGNYGYTF TGTGCCAGCAGAACCGGGACAGGGAACTATGGCTACACCTTC
TRBD2 TRBJ2-7 TRBV5-1 medium-sized CASSSRLAGDEQYF TGCGCCAGCAGCTCCCGACTAGCGGGGGACGAGCAGTACTTC
. TRBJ1-1 TRBV12-5 medium-sized CASGLTPGGAGNTEAFF TGTGCTAGTGGTTTGACTCCGGGCGGGGCGGGGAACACTGAAGCTTTCTTT
. TRBJ2-2 TRBV9 medium-sized CASSTRDRSNTGELFF TGTGCCAGCAGCACCCGAGACAGATCGAACACCGGGGAGCTGTTTTTT
. TRBJ2-3 TRBV9 few CASSVAPSTDTQYF TGTGCCAGCAGCGTAGCGCCTAGCACAGATACGCAGTATTTT
. TRBJ1-2 TRBV14 medium-sized CASSSRPGGGYTF TGTGCCAGCAGCTCAAGACCGGGGGGCGGCTACACCTTC
TRBD2 TRBJ2-3 TRBV7-2 medium-sized CASSTGTSGRHYDTQYF TGTGCCAGCAGTACCGGGACTAGCGGGAGACACTACGATACGCAGTATTTT
TRBD2 TRBJ2-1 TRBV6-5 few CASSTSGGALEQFF TGTGCCAGTTCGACTAGCGGGGGGGCTCTTGAGCAGTTCTTC
. TRBJ2-7 TRBV3-1/TRBV3-2 medium-sized CASSQDLDRYEQYF TGTGCCAGCAGCCAAGATTTGGATCGCTACGAGCAGTACTTC
. TRBJ2-2 TRBV5-5 . CASSPARTSNTGELFF TGTGCCAGCAGCCCTGCCCGGACATCGAACACCGGGGAGCTGTTTTTT
. TRBJ1-5 TRBV6-6 . CASRTRQKGWKLPQHF TGTGCCAGCAGAACACGGCAAAAGGGGTGGAAGTTGCCCCAGCATTTT
TRBD2 TRBJ2-3 TRBV3-1/TRBV3-2 . CASSLHERGNTDTQYF TGTGCCAGCAGCCTACACGAGCGGGGGAACACAGATACGCAGTATTTT
TRBD2 TRBJ2-7 TRBV7-2 medium-sized CASSKSGGTSGRYEQYF TGTGCCAGCAGCAAGAGCGGGGGGACTAGCGGGAGGTACGAGCAGTACTTC
TRBD1 TRBJ1-2 TRBV6-5 medium-sized CATLTGTGFGYTF TGTGCCACCCTTACCGGGACAGGGTTTGGCTACACCTTC
TRBD2 TRBJ2-5 TRBV7-8 medium-sized CASSLGSGRAETQYF TGTGCCAGCAGCTTGGGTAGCGGGAGAGCGGAGACCCAGTACTTC
. TRBJ1-6 TRBV5-1 . CASSLEGGGGAGNSPLHF TGCGCCAGCAGCTTGGAAGGCGGGGGCGGGGCGGGTAATTCACCCCTCCACTTT
. TRBJ2-7 TRBV5-1 few CASSLGTPQSYEQYF TGCGCCAGCAGCCTAGGGACTCCCCAGTCCTACGAGCAGTACTTC
TRBD2 TRBJ2-3 TRBV5-1 . CASSFGGAKDTQYF TGCGCCAGCAGCTTCGGGGGGGCGAAAGATACGCAGTATTTT
. TRBJ2-5 TRBV7-6 medium-sized CASSGRVGETQYF TGTGCCAGCAGCGGCAGGGTAGGGGAGACCCAGTACTTC
. TRBJ2-6 TRBV19 . CASSRGNPLSGANVLTF TGTGCCAGTAGTCGAGGGAACCCCCTCTCTGGGGCCAACGTCCTGACTTTC
. TRBJ1-2 TRBV6-5 . CASSPRGGSNYGYTF TGTGCCAGCAGTCCCCGGGGAGGGAGTAACTATGGCTACACCTTC
TRBD1 TRBJ1-2 TRBV14 large CASSPRQGALRGYTF TGTGCCAGCAGCCCCAGACAGGGGGCATTAAGGGGCTACACCTTC
. TRBJ2-7 TRBV5-1 medium-sized CASSLTSRGDLNREQYF TGCGCCAGCAGCTTGACTTCCCGAGGCGACCTCAACAGAGAGCAGTACTTC
. TRBJ2-7 TRBV3-1/TRBV3-2 medium-sized CASKTGRGLGEQYF TGTGCCAGCAAGACGGGGAGAGGGCTGGGCGAGCAGTACTTC
TRBD1 TRBJ1-2 TRBV6-5 . CASSYDRAPYGYTF TGTGCCAGCAGTTACGACAGGGCCCCTTATGGCTACACCTTC